A selection of T cell receptor beta chains follows, all from one sample in a study of response to subunit inactivated influenza vaccine. Each CDR3 protein is one row after TCRdb ran MiXCR on the RT-PCR reads. The sample carries about 240,000 distinct CDR3 sequences, less than 15% recorded once. The starting material was non-naive T cells sorted from PBMCs, obtained 14 to 15 days before vaccination. Every receptor here comes from a man aged 45 to 65 who received an inactivated influenza vaccine. CDR3s include the opening cysteine and the closing phenylalanine or tryptophan. D genes are given only for firm matches. For some rows the clone size is stated as once, few or many, or as a class when expanded; others skip it.

V	D	size	J	CDR3	DNA
TRBV28	TRBD2	few	TRBJ2-5	CASSSPSLLGGETQYF	TGTGCCAGCAGTTCCCCTTCTTTACTCGGGGGGGAGACCCAGTACTTC
TRBV20-1	.	few	TRBJ1-2	CSARDGPAVGSGYTF	TGCAGTGCTAGAGATGGCCCGGCCGTCGGGAGTGGCTACACCTTC
TRBV10-3	.	few	TRBJ2-7	CAISESARGREQYF	TGTGCCATCAGTGAGTCCGCGCGGGGGCGGGAGCAGTACTTC
TRBV7-2	.	.	TRBJ1-2	CASSEQGISGGYTF	TGTGCCAGCAGCGAACAGGGTATCTCTGGAGGCTACACCTTC
TRBV3-1	TRBD1	.	TRBJ2-7	CASSQFGQASYEQYF	TGTGCCAGCAGCCAGTTCGGACAGGCCAGTTACGAGCAGTACTTC
TRBV19	.	.	TRBJ2-2	CASNPPGPGGELFF	TGTGCCAGTAATCCCCCGGGGCCCGGCGGGGAGCTGTTTTTT
TRBV4-3	.	.	TRBJ1-1	CASSQDRRALEAFF	TGCGCCAGCAGCCAAGATCGAAGGGCTCTAGAAGCTTTCTTT
TRBV6-4	TRBD1	many	TRBJ2-3	CASSDGTATDTQYF	TGTGCCAGCAGTGACGGGACAGCCACAGATACGCAGTATTTT
TRBV20-1	.	.	TRBJ1-6	CSARAEGSYNSPLHF	TGCAGTGCTAGAGCCGAGGGGTCCTATAATTCACCCCTCCACTTT
TRBV2	TRBD1	.	TRBJ1-5	CASSGTGDSNQPQHF	TGTGCCAGCAGCGGGACAGGGGATAGTAATCAGCCCCAGCATTTT
TRBV12-3/TRBV12-4	.	.	TRBJ1-3	CASNSRSGNTIYF	TGTGCCAGCAATTCGCGTTCTGGAAACACCATATATTTT
TRBV11-2	.	.	TRBJ2-6	CASSPSGSQYVSGANVLTF	TGTGCCAGCAGCCCTTCCGGAAGTCAGTACGTCTCTGGGGCCAACGTCCTGACTTTC
TRBV7-8	.	.	TRBJ2-7	CASSLVGPGLYEQYF	TGTGCCAGCAGCTTAGTTGGGCCAGGGTTGTACGAGCAGTACTTC
TRBV15	.	.	TRBJ2-3	CATSRDRASRGDTQYF	TGTGCCACCAGCAGAGATCGGGCTAGCCGGGGGGATACGCAGTATTTT
TRBV12-3/TRBV12-4	.	few	TRBJ2-3	CASSTNTDTQYF	TGTGCCAGCAGCACTAACACAGATACGCAGTATTTT
TRBV27	.	few	TRBJ2-3	CASSSLGTDTQYF	TGTGCCAGCAGCTCTCTCGGCACAGATACGCAGTATTTT
TRBV24-1	.	.	TRBJ2-3	CATSDVRQKDTQYF	TGTGCCACCAGTGATGTAAGACAAAAAGATACGCAGTATTTT
TRBV6-2/TRBV6-3	.	.	TRBJ2-2	CASTVRQITGELFF	TGTGCCAGCACTGTGAGGCAGATCACCGGGGAGCTGTTTTTT
TRBV6-2/TRBV6-3	.	.	TRBJ2-5	CASTHETAYQETQYF	TGTGCCAGCACCCACGAGACAGCCTACCAAGAGACCCAGTACTTC
TRBV20-1	TRBD2	many	TRBJ2-3	CSARSPGLAGGSGTDTQYF	TGCAGTGCTAGAAGCCCGGGACTAGCGGGGGGCAGCGGCACAGATACGCAGTATTTT
TRBV7-2	.	.	TRBJ1-5	CASSSVRGQPQHF	TGTGCCAGCAGCTCCGTACGAGGACAGCCCCAGCATTTT
TRBV11-2	TRBD1	.	TRBJ1-2	CASSLLRQGAFYGYTF	TGTGCCAGCAGCTTACTTCGGCAGGGGGCCTTCTATGGCTACACCTTC